A single sample is the source of the 15 T cell receptor beta chains below, sequenced in a study of shared clonotypes between healthy human individuals. Data came from immunoSEQ multiplex PCR; TCRdb stores just in-frame clones and leaves some out. The data contain fewer than 2.5 million clones, approximately 93% of them singletons. Sequenced: naive CD4+ T cells from PBMCs. Subset meaning: CD45RA+ positively selected. The receptor set was obtained from a man aged 18-30 years in good health. Some clones in this sample may be carry-over from other donors' samples.

This sequence joins TRBV12-5 and TRBJ1-1; maybe TRBD1 (5 bases). The germline V gene has CDR1 LGHNT and CDR2 FRNRAP. This CDR3 region has 13 residues. V was shortened by 7 bases and J by 4 bases, with 13 bases between the two germline ends. The CDR3 nucleotides read TGTGCTAGTGCCTTTCAGGGTGCCACTGAAGCTTTCTTT. It translates to CASAFQGATEAFF.

The chain joins TRBV7-8 to TRBJ1-1, with TRBD1 matching over 7 bases. The CDR3 runs 14 residues. CDR1 and CDR2 (germline): SGHVS, FQNEAQ. Trimming took 5 bases from V and 8 from J; bases not matched to a gene: 11. Here the CDR3 reads CASSAMTGRFEAFF. The CDR3, as DNA: TGTGCCAGCAGCGCCATGACAGGGAGGTTCGAAGCTTTCTTT.

The J gene is TRBJ2-5, the V gene TRBV5-1; D unclear. This CDR3 comprises 12 residues. Deletions cut 6 bases from V and 5 bases from J, with 11 bases between. CDR1 is SGHRS, CDR2 YFSETQ, per germline. CDR3 residues: CASTLTSETQYF. CDR3 in DNA: TGCGCCAGCACCCTCACGTCGGAGACCCAGTACTTC.

The rearrangement uses TRBV6-5 and TRBJ1-1; D ambiguous. The CDR3 loop spans 11 amino acids. The V end lost 11 bases, the J end lost 0 bases, and 7 bases lay between the germline ends. Germline CDR1 MNHEY, CDR2 SVGAGI. The CDR3 DNA is TGTGCCTGCAAGGTGAACACTGAAGCTTTCTTT. Translating gives CACKVNTEAFF.

The table lists this clone with a count of one. The rearrangement links TRBV7-2 to TRBJ2-2, with 8 bases that match TRBD2. The CDR3 length is 15 residues. Germline V gives CDR1 SGHTA, CDR2 FQGNSA. V was pared by 5 bases and J by 6 bases, with 8 bases of the junction left unmatched. The CDR3 protein is CASSTRTSFPGELFF. DNA of the CDR3: TGTGCCAGCAGCACTCGGACTAGCTTCCCCGGGGAGCTGTTTTTT.

V is TRBV30 and J is TRBJ2-2, with 8 bases matching TRBD1. CDR1 and CDR2 (germline): GTSNPN, SVGIG (reference sequence). With 1 base clipped from V and 4 bases from J, the junction kept 8 bases outside the gene matches. The CDR3 consists of 16 residues. Here the CDR3 reads CAWSALTGAATGELFF. CDR3 DNA sequence: TGTGCCTGGAGTGCCTTGACAGGGGCGGCCACCGGGGAGCTGTTTTTT.

As regards this clone: Different DNA sequences within this sample yield the same CDR3. The V and J genes are TRBV27 and TRBJ2-1; TRBD2 matches 12 bases. The CDR3 is 15 residues long. Trimming cost V 5 bases and J 5 bases; bases outside gene matches: 4. Germline-derived CDR1 and CDR2 are MNHEY and SMNVEV (reference sequence). This chain's CDR3 is CASSPRLAGDNEQFF. The CDR3 nucleotides are TGTGCCAGCAGTCCCCGACTAGCGGGGGACAATGAGCAGTTCTTC.

The chain combines TRBV19 with TRBJ2-7; D not resolved. Germline assignment: CDR1 LNHDA and CDR2 SQIVND (reference sequence). This CDR3 is 15 amino acids long. Deletions cut 7 bases from V and 1 base from J, with 17 bases between. This CDR3 reads CASTPGGLGSYEQYF. Here the CDR3 DNA reads TGTGCCAGTACCCCGGGCGGATTGGGATCCTACGAGCAGTACTTC.

The chain employs TRBV27 and TRBJ1-5, with unresolved D. V was trimmed by 9 bases and J by 7 bases, leaving 16 bases between them. Germline V gene data show CDR1 as MNHEY and CDR2 as SMNVEV (reference sequence). The CDR3 sequence is 13 residues long. The CDR3 DNA reads as TGTGCCAGGGTGAAGGGCGCGGAACAGCCCCAGCATTTT. Translation: CARVKGAEQPQHF.

V gene TRBV4-1 combines with J gene TRBJ1-5, with D possibly being TRBD1 (6 bases). Trimming took off 1 base at V and 6 bases at J, with 22 bases between the two ends. This CDR3 has 18 amino acids. Germline V gene sequence: CDR1 MGHRA, CDR2 YSYEKL. The CDR3 sequence: CASSQGELRSRGRQPQHF. CDR3 coding DNA: TGCGCCAGCAGCCAAGGTGAATTGCGTAGCAGGGGACGTCAGCCCCAGCATTTT.

This chain links TRBV6-6 with TRBJ1-5; 9 nucleotides agree with TRBD1. The CDR3 runs 14 residues. Germline CDR1 and CDR2: MNHNY and SVGAGI (reference sequence). J gave up 5 bases and V 6 bases, and 5 bases lay outside the gene matches. CDR3 nucleotides: TGTGCCAGCAGCACTACAGGGGGCGATCAGCCCCAGCATTTT. This codes for CASSTTGGDQPQHF.

The gene calls are TRBV6-1 and TRBJ2-7; 11 positions agree with TRBD1. The CDR3 has 15 residues. Germline lookup yields CDR1 MNHNS and CDR2 SASEGT. After removal of 2 bases from V and 5 bases from J, the junction contained 5 bases not matched to a gene. The CDR3 loop reads CASSETGQGAHEQYF. The CDR3 DNA follows: TGTGCCAGCAGTGAAACCGGACAGGGGGCCCACGAGCAGTACTTC.

This clone was seen once. V is TRBV5-1 and J is TRBJ2-4; D is uncertain. This CDR3 contains 14 residues. Germline CDR1 SGHRS, CDR2 YFSETQ. V lost 1 base and J lost 15, with 20 bases in between. CDR3 in amino acids: CASSLIPGRAITYF. The CDR3 DNA is TGCGCCAGCAGCTTGATCCCCGGTAGGGCCATCACGTACTTC.

The V gene is TRBV28, the J gene TRBJ1-2; D uncertain. This CDR3 is built from 14 residues. Trimming removed 3 bases at V and 4 bases at J, with 12 bases between. Germline V lookup: CDR1 MDHEN, CDR2 SYDVKM. The CDR3 nucleotides read TGTGCCAGCAGTTTGTATCAGGCTTTCTATGGCTACACCTTC. This translates into CASSLYQAFYGYTF.

The CDR3 loop is CASSPIAGGLDTQYF. CDR3 DNA: TGCGCCAGCAGCCCAATAGCGGGAGGGCTAGATACGCAGTATTTT. V usage is TRBV5-1 and J usage is TRBJ2-3; 11 bases agree with TRBD2. V gave up 4 bases and J gave up 5 bases; unmatched junction bases: 6. Looked up from germline, CDR1 is SGHRS and CDR2 is YFSETQ. The CDR3 totals 15 residues. Complete variable domain (other parts from reference TRBV5-1 and TRBJ2-3): KAGVTQTPRYLIKTRGQQVTLSCSPISGHRSVSWYQQTPGQGLQFLFEYFSETQRNKGNFPGRFSGRQFSNSRSEMNVSTLELGDSALYLCASSPIAGGLDTQYFGPGTRLTVL.